The 11 T cell receptor beta chains listed next were all sequenced from one sample in a study of identical twins. TCRdb reprocessed the 5' RACE reads with MiXCR, giving one entry per CDR3 protein. The data show 510,000 or so distinct CDR3 sequences, roughly 15% seen once. These data also formed part of another study, on yellow fever vaccine responses in identical twins.

Material for sequencing was CD4+ T cells sorted from blood. These receptors were taken from a woman under 30 in good health.

DNA of the CDR3: TGTGCCAGCAGCATTTACAGGGGTGGGAATTCACCCCTCCACTTT. This encodes CASSIYRGGNSPLHF. The V call is TRBV7-6, the J call TRBJ1-6, with TRBD1 matching 7 bases. V shed 5 bases and J 7 bases; nucleotides not matched to a gene: 8. The germline CDR1 and CDR2 sequences are SGHVS and FNYEAQ. The length of the CDR3 is 15 residues.

This clonotype showed up just a few times. The V call is TRBV5-1, the J call TRBJ2-3; TRBD1 agrees at 9 bases. Germline lookup yields CDR1 SGHRS and CDR2 YFSETQ. Losses at the gene ends were 5 bases for V and 2 bases for J; bases not matched to a gene: 9. The CDR3 totals 16 residues. CDR3 sequence reads: CASRFPGTGITDTQYF. Written as DNA, the CDR3 is TGCGCCAGCAGATTTCCCGGGACAGGGATCACAGATACGCAGTATTTT.

This clonotype has only a few counts. The chain is built from TRBV28 and TRBJ2-7; 7 nucleotides align to TRBD2. The CDR3 runs 12 residues. Germline V lookup: CDR1 MDHEN, CDR2 SYDVKM. V was pared by 2 bases and J by 7 bases, with 2 bases of the junction left unmatched. The CDR3: CASSLGGDEQYF. The DNA of the CDR3 is TGTGCCAGCAGTTTAGGGGGGGATGAGCAGTACTTC.

The genes are TRBV7-9 and TRBJ2-1, with 8 bases identical to TRBD2. The CDR3 is made up of 13 amino acids. The junction had 4 bases not matched to a gene; V was cut back by 2 bases and J by 10 bases. Looked up from germline, CDR1 is SEHNR and CDR2 is FQNEAQ (reference sequence). The CDR3 coding sequence is TGTGCCAGCAGCTTACCCCAGCGGGGGGAGCAGTTCTTC. Encoded protein: CASSLPQRGEQFF.

The chain recombines TRBV24-1 with TRBJ2-4, with D perhaps given as TRBD1 or TRBD2 (5 bases each). The germline V and J ends were trimmed by 2 bases and 4 bases, with 11 bases remaining between them. This CDR3 region has 15 residues. Germline assignment: CDR1 KGHDR and CDR2 SFDVKD. CDR3 DNA sequence: TGTGCCACCAGTGATTCCGGGACGTCAAAAAACATTCAGTACTTC. Residues: CATSDSGTSKNIQYF.

This clonotype appeared a few times. V is TRBV20-1 and J is TRBJ2-3, with D maybe TRBD2 (6 bases). The CDR3 extends over 14 amino acids. CDR1 is DFQATT and CDR2 is SNEGSKA in the germline V gene (reference sequence). V lost 4 bases, J lost 1 base, and 12 bases lay in between. CDR3 in DNA: TGCAGTGCTATAGTCCGCGGGGGCACAGATACGCAGTATTTT. Its protein is CSAIVRGGTDTQYF.

V gene TRBV20-1 combines with J gene TRBJ2-1, with 10 bases fitting TRBD2. The CDR3 extends over 15 amino acids. V lost 0 bases and J lost 6; bases outside the gene matches: 5. CDR1 and CDR2 from the germline V gene are DFQATT and SNEGSKA (reference sequence). CDR3 coding DNA: TGCAGTGCTAGAGAGTGGGTAGCGGGGGGCAATGAGCAGTTCTTC. This codes for CSAREWVAGGNEQFF.

Only a few counts were recorded for this clonotype. V is TRBV20-1 and J is TRBJ2-3; the D gene is possibly TRBD1 (7 bases). The ends were cut back, 6 bases at V and 2 bases at J, with 18 bases in the middle. The length of the CDR3 is 15 residues. Germline V lookup: CDR1 DFQATT, CDR2 SNEGSKA (reference sequence). CDR3 sequence reads: CSANAAGQNTDTQYF. The CDR3 region has the DNA TGCAGTGCCAACGCCGCGGGACAGAACACAGATACGCAGTATTTT.

This clonotype has ten or more counts. The chain recombines TRBV12-3 or TRBV12-4 with TRBJ2-3, with 7 bases identical to TRBD2. V shed 7 bases, J shed 3 bases, and the junction held 10 bases outside the gene matches. The CDR3 is made up of 15 amino acids. DNA of the CDR3: TGTGCCAGCAACCCTGCGGGAGCGTCTACAGATACGCAGTATTTT. It translates to CASNPAGASTDTQYF.

The chain recombines TRBV4-1 with TRBJ2-4; 10 bases match TRBD1. This CDR3 is 19 amino acids long. In germline, CDR1 is MGHRA, CDR2 YSYEKL. The V and J ends lost 1 base and 2 bases, in that order; junction bases with no gene match: 11. CDR3 DNA: TGCGCCAGCAGCCAAGGTGTAAGAGGGACAGGGGAGACCAAAAACATTCAGTACTTC. Protein sequence: CASSQGVRGTGETKNIQYF.

This clonotype turned up a few times. V is TRBV20-1 and J is TRBJ2-3; TRBD2 aligns across 13 bases. Germline assignment: CDR1 DFQATT and CDR2 SNEGSKA (reference sequence). Trimming cost V 1 base and J 5 bases; bases outside gene matches: 6. This CDR3 contains 16 residues. The CDR3 spells CSARATSGRSGDTQYF. Here the CDR3 DNA reads TGCAGTGCTAGAGCGACTAGCGGGAGGTCTGGAGATACGCAGTATTTT.